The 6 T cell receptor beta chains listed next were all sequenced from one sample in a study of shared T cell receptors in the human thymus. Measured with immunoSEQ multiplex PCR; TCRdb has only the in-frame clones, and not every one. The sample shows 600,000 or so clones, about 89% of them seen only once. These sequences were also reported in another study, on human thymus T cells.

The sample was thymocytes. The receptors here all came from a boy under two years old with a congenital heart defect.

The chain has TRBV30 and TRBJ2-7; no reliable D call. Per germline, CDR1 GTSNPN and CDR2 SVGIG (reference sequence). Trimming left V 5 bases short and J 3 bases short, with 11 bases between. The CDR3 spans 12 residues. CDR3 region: CAWGQSNYEQYF. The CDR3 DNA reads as TGTGCCTGGGGGCAGTCTAACTACGAGCAGTACTTC.

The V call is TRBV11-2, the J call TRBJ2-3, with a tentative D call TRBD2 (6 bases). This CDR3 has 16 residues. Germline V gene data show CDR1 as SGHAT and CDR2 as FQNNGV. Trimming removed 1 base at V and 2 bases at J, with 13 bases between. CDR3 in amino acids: CASSLGLAEYTDTQYF. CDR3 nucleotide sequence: TGTGCCAGCAGCTTAGGGTTAGCGGAATACACAGATACGCAGTATTTT.

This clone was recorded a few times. Written as DNA, the CDR3 is TGTGCCAGCAGCGTAGAACTAGCGGGATTCAATGAGCAGTTCTTC. Translation gives CASSVELAGFNEQFF. This sequence joins TRBV9 and TRBJ2-1, with TRBD2 matching 10 bases. In germline, CDR1 is SGDLS, CDR2 YYNGEE. V lost 0 bases to trimming and J lost 6 bases; unmatched junction nucleotides: 3. The CDR3 totals 15 residues.

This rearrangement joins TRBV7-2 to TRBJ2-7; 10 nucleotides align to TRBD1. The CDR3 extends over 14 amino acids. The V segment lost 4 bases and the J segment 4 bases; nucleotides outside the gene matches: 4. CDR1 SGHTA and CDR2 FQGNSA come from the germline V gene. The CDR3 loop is CASSSGQGGYEQYF. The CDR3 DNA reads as TGTGCCAGCAGCTCTGGACAGGGGGGGTACGAGCAGTACTTC.

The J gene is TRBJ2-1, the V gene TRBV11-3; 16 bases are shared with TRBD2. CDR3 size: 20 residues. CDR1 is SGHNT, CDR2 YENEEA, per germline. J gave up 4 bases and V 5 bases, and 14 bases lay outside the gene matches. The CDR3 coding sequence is TGTGCCAGCAGCAGTAGGAAGACGGGGACTAGCGGGAGGGGATACAATGAGCAGTTCTTC. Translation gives CASSSRKTGTSGRGYNEQFF.

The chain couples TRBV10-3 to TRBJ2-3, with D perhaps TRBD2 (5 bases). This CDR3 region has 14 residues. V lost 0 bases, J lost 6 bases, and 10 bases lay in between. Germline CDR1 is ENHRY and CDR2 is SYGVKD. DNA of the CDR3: TGTGCCATCAGTGAGTCGCTGACTACGGATACGCAGTATTTT. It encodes CAISESLTTDTQYF.